The clone carrying this TCR beta chain was found once. Its antigen remains unknown. The record originates from a study of regulatory T cells in long-lasting Graves disease. Findings and caveats of the study: Persistent cases favored TRBV28, TRBJ1-2 and TRBJ2-5. Persistent-disease Graves' patients showed less TCR diversity than new cases. Sharing of public clonotypes was greater in persistent patients (roughly 2,900) than in new patients (roughly 970).

This sample's time point: persistent/refractory GD, antithyroid drugs over 5 years with positive TRAb. Making the TCR library involved RNA that had been extracted from PBMCs. Criteria from the American Thyroid Association guidelines were applied to diagnose Graves' disease. CDR1 is SGHDN and CDR2 is FVKESK in the germline V gene. The CDR3 runs to 15 residues. V trimming: 6 bases; J trimming: 3 bases; junction bases outside the gene matches: 9. With iRepertoire HTBI primers and Arm-PCR of CDR3 regions, TCR beta libraries were built. TCRdb used MiXCR to reprocess the multiplex PCR reads, holding one entry per CDR3 protein. The sample includes 600,000 to 800,000 distinct CDR3 sequences, 30% of them seen just once.

J is TRBJ1-2 and V is TRBV14; 8 bases line up with TRBD1. The receptor was derived from a female donor with Graves disease. Sequencing used peripheral blood mononuclear cells (PBMCs), obtained when the disease was refractory, from a patient treated with antithyroid drugs. Here the CDR3 reads CASRLTGAGDYGYTF. DNA of the CDR3: TGTGCCAGCAGACTGACAGGGGCTGGCGACTATGGCTACACCTTC.